These 24 T cell receptor beta chains came from one sample sequenced in a study of T cell changes during pregnancy in multiple sclerosis. Sequencing was performed with immunoSEQ multiplex PCR; in TCRdb, only in-frame clones are kept and a portion is missing. The repertoire holds tens of thousands of clones, with 75% to 95% as singletons. Source: peripheral blood, taken before pregnancy. All receptors come from a female donor with multiple sclerosis, enrolled in a pregnancy study.

The chain employs TRBV19 and TRBJ1-1; no clear D gene. Germline CDR1 LNHDA, CDR2 SQIVND (reference sequence). Trimming took off 4 bases at V and 0 bases at J, with 6 bases between the two ends. There are 13 residues in the CDR3. The CDR3 sequence: CASSNEMNTEAFF. DNA of the CDR3: TGTGCCAGTAGTAACGAGATGAACACTGAAGCTTTCTTT.

The table lists this clone with a count of one. The CDR3 is CASSQVAGSDTQYF. Here the CDR3 DNA reads TGCGCCAGCAGCCAAGTCGCGGGGTCAGATACGCAGTATTTT. The chain carries TRBV4-3 and TRBJ2-3, with D perhaps matching TRBD2 (6 bases). Germline lookup yields CDR1 LGHNA and CDR2 YSLEER. Trimming shortened V by 1 base and J by 4 bases, and 9 bases separated the two germline ends. The CDR3 consists of 14 residues.

This chain joins TRBV5-8 and TRBJ1-5; D is possibly TRBD1 (6 bases). The germline V gene has CDR1 SGHTS and CDR2 YDEGEE. With 4 bases removed from V and 0 bases from J, the gap between germline ends came to 8 bases. This CDR3 contains 14 residues. In DNA, the CDR3 is TGTGCCAGCAGCCGACAGGATAGCAATCAGCCCCAGCATTTT. Translation: CASSRQDSNQPQHF.

The V gene is TRBV5-1, the J gene TRBJ1-2, with 10 bases matching TRBD1. The CDR3 sequence is 15 residues long. Losses at the gene ends were 5 bases for V and 0 bases for J; bases not matched to a gene: 4. CDR1 is SGHRS, CDR2 YFSETQ, per germline. CDR3 sequence: CASSGQGVTNYGYTF. The CDR3 DNA follows: TGCGCCAGCAGTGGACAGGGGGTAACTAACTATGGCTACACCTTC.

The J gene is TRBJ1-1, the V gene TRBV19; D remains unclear. Trimming removed 6 bases at V and 5 bases at J, with 22 bases between. The CDR3 extends over 16 amino acids. Germline CDR1 LNHDA, CDR2 SQIVND (reference sequence). CDR3 DNA: TGTGCCAGTAGCGAACGCGGGGTGGTCGGGAAAACTGAAGCTTTCTTT. This translates into CASSERGVVGKTEAFF.

CDR3 DNA sequence: TGCGCCAGCAGCTTGGGACAGCACTCCTACGAGCAGTACTTC. The encoded protein is CASSLGQHSYEQYF. V is TRBV5-1 and J is TRBJ2-7; tentative D call: TRBD1 (5 bases). The length of the CDR3 is 14 residues. V dropped 0 bases and J dropped 0 bases, with 7 bases sitting between them. The germline gives CDR1 SGHRS, CDR2 YFSETQ.

The rearrangement joins TRBV4-2 to TRBJ2-7; tentative D call: TRBD1 (6 bases). V was shortened by 0 bases and J by 0 bases, with 9 bases between the two germline ends. The CDR3 has 15 residues. Looked up from germline, CDR1 is LGHNA and CDR2 is YNFKEQ. CDR3 sequence: CASSQEQGSSYEQYF. The CDR3, as DNA: TGTGCCAGCAGCCAAGAACAGGGTAGCTCCTACGAGCAGTACTTC.

The CDR3: CASSSLSGSNPYEQYF. The CDR3 DNA follows: TGTGCCAGCAGCTCCTTGAGCGGGAGTAACCCCTACGAGCAGTACTTC. The chain links TRBV7-8 to TRBJ2-7; TRBD2 agrees at 8 bases. This CDR3 has 16 amino acids. V shed 4 bases and J 2 bases; nucleotides not matched to a gene: 10. Germline assignment: CDR1 SGHVS and CDR2 FQNEAQ.

The CDR3 is CASSRDSLHEQYF. The CDR3 nucleotides are TGTGCCAGCAGTCGGGACTCCCTTCACGAGCAGTACTTC. V usage is TRBV5-4 and J usage is TRBJ2-7, with D possibly being TRBD2 (6 bases). Germline values: CDR1 SGHNT, CDR2 YYREEE (reference sequence). The CDR3 sequence is 13 residues long. Trimming took off 5 bases at V and 5 bases at J, with 14 bases between the two ends.

This clone showed up just once. This rearrangement joins TRBV5-4 to TRBJ2-5; 12 bases are a match to TRBD1. The junction had 9 bases not matched to a gene; V was cut back by 4 bases and J by 2 bases. Per germline, CDR1 SGHNT and CDR2 YYREEE (reference sequence). This CDR3 comprises 17 residues. CDR3 in DNA: TGTGCCAGCAGCCGCCCGGGACAGGGGGCCCCACAAGAGACCCAGTACTTC. Protein: CASSRPGQGAPQETQYF.

The genes are TRBV2 and TRBJ1-5; D possibly corresponds to TRBD1 (5 bases). Germline V lookup: CDR1 SNHLY, CDR2 FYNNEI. The CDR3 totals 14 residues. Between the trimmed V and J ends, which lost 3 bases and 11 bases, there was a span of 17 bases. The chain's CDR3 is CASSDVATGGAQHF. CDR3 bases: TGTGCCAGCAGTGATGTAGCCACCGGGGGGGCCCAGCATTTT.

This rearrangement joins TRBV6-1 to TRBJ1-4; tentative D call: TRBD1 (5 bases). Between the trimmed V and J ends, which lost 2 bases and 4 bases, there was a span of 11 bases. The CDR3 covers 15 residues. Germline lookup yields CDR1 MNHNS and CDR2 SASEGT. CDR3 DNA sequence: TGTGCCAGCAGTGAACGGAGGGGCGGTAATGAAAAACTGTTTTTT. As protein: CASSERRGGNEKLFF.

The sample holds one count of this clone. The rearrangement links TRBV7-2 to TRBJ2-7; 9 bases line up with TRBD2. Losses at the gene ends were 2 bases for V and 4 bases for J; bases not matched to a gene: 9. This CDR3 has 16 amino acids. Germline V gene lookup returns CDR1 SGHTA and CDR2 FQGNSA. Here the CDR3 reads CASSLLLAGSLYEQYF. The CDR3 nucleotides read TGTGCCAGCAGCTTACTCCTAGCGGGGTCCTTGTACGAGCAGTACTTC.

J is TRBJ1-1 and V is TRBV9, with 7 positions matching TRBD1. The CDR3 is 15 residues long. V lost 4 bases and J lost 1; bases outside the gene matches: 7. Germline CDR1 and CDR2: SGDLS and YYNGEE. This CDR3 is CASSSWTGENTEAFF. CDR3 sequence (DNA): TGTGCCAGCAGCTCTTGGACAGGTGAGAACACTGAAGCTTTCTTT.

The chain carries TRBV6-5 and TRBJ1-1, with D maybe TRBD1 (5 bases). With 10 bases removed from V and 6 bases from J, the gap between germline ends came to 9 bases. Germline values: CDR1 MNHEY, CDR2 SVGAGI. The CDR3 contains 10 residues. The DNA of the CDR3 is TGTGCCACAAGGGGTCCTGAAGCTTTCTTT. This codes for CATRGPEAFF.

V gene TRBV18 combines with J gene TRBJ1-5; 10 bases are shared with TRBD1. Germline loops: CDR1 KGHSH, CDR2 LQKENI. This CDR3 spans 15 amino acids. V dropped 4 bases and J dropped 5; count of bases not matched to a gene: 5. CDR3: CASSHGTGDHQPQHF. The CDR3 DNA sequence: TGTGCCAGCTCACACGGGACAGGGGACCATCAGCCCCAGCATTTT.

The V gene is TRBV7-2, the J gene TRBJ1-6; 9 positions agree with TRBD1. Germline V gene data show CDR1 as SGHTA and CDR2 as FQGNSA. The length of the CDR3 is 15 residues. The J segment lost 10 bases and the V segment lost 5 bases, leaving 9 bases of the junction unmatched. The CDR3 reads CASSPTGQGDSPLHF. The CDR3 DNA is TGTGCCAGCAGCCCCACGGGACAGGGTGACTCACCCCTCCACTTT.

There are a few counts of this clone. The chain uses TRBV5-1 and TRBJ1-2; TRBD1 aligns across 10 bases. From germline, CDR1 is SGHRS and CDR2 YFSETQ. The V and J ends lost 4 bases and 3 bases, in that order; junction bases with no gene match: 6. The CDR3 consists of 15 residues. The CDR3 loop is CASSLGQGSDYGYTF. CDR3 nucleotide sequence: TGCGCCAGCAGCCTGGGACAGGGGAGCGACTATGGCTACACCTTC.

The CDR3 spells CASSSPRNRGGRAYEQYF. The DNA of the CDR3 is TGTGCCAGCAGCAGCCCTAGGAACAGGGGAGGTAGGGCCTACGAGCAGTACTTC. This rearrangement joins TRBV21-1 to TRBJ2-7; the D call in the table, TRBD1, was not verified against the DNA. TRBV21-1 is recorded as a pseudogene. This CDR3 has 18 amino acids.

This chain uses TRBV29-1 with TRBJ2-1, with TRBD2 matching 14 bases. This CDR3 contains 18 residues. Germline V gives CDR1 SQVTM, CDR2 ANQGSEA. The V and J ends lost 7 bases and 6 bases, in that order; junction bases with no gene match: 17. The CDR3 loop reads CSARGTSGSAASGNEQFF. CDR3 in DNA: TGCAGCGCACGTGGGACTAGCGGGAGTGCGGCCTCGGGCAATGAGCAGTTCTTC.

This sequence joins TRBV6-6 and TRBJ2-2; TRBD1 matches 8 bases. This CDR3 has 16 residues. The V gene end was trimmed by 6 bases and the J gene end by 0 bases; junction bases not matched to a gene: 6. Germline CDR1 and CDR2: MNHNY and SVGAGI (reference sequence). The CDR3 DNA follows: TGTGCCAGCAGGACGGGACAGGCGACGAACACCGGGGAGCTGTTTTTT. Protein sequence: CASRTGQATNTGELFF.

The V call is TRBV19, the J call TRBJ2-5; the D gene is possibly TRBD2 (6 bases). Germline V lookup: CDR1 LNHDA, CDR2 SQIVND (reference sequence). The CDR3 is made up of 16 amino acids. V lost 1 base to trimming and J lost 0 bases, with 12 bases between them. The CDR3 bases are TGTGCCAGTAGTATAGTCGGGGGATTAAACCAAGAGACCCAGTACTTC. Translated: CASSIVGGLNQETQYF.

The chain links TRBV7-9 to TRBJ2-7, with 9 bases aligning to TRBD2. The V gene end was trimmed by 1 base and the J gene end by 1 base; junction bases not matched to a gene: 5. CDR1 and CDR2 from the germline V gene are SEHNR and FQNEAQ (reference sequence). The CDR3 contains 16 residues. The DNA of the CDR3 is TGTGCCAGCAGCTTAGAGGGTAGCGGGAGATCCTACGAGCAGTACTTC. Amino acids: CASSLEGSGRSYEQYF.

The CDR3 spells CASSAATGVGTGELFF. CDR3 DNA: TGTGCCAGCTCAGCAGCGACAGGGGTGGGCACCGGGGAGCTGTTTTTT. J is TRBJ2-2 and V is TRBV27; 8 positions match TRBD1. The V and J ends lost 8 bases and 4 bases, in that order; junction bases with no gene match: 12. The germline gives CDR1 MNHEY, CDR2 SMNVEV (reference sequence). The CDR3 is made up of 16 amino acids.